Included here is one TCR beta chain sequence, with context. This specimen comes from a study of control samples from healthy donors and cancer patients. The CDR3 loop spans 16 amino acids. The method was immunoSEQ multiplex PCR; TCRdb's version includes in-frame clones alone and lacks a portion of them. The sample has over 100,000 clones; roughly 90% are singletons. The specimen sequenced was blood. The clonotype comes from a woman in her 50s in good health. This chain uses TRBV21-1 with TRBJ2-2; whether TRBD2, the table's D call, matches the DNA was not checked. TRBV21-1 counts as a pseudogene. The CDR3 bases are TGTGCCAGCAGCAAACCCGCGGGAGAAAGGTCCCGGGAGCTGTTTTTT. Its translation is CASSKPAGERSRELFF.